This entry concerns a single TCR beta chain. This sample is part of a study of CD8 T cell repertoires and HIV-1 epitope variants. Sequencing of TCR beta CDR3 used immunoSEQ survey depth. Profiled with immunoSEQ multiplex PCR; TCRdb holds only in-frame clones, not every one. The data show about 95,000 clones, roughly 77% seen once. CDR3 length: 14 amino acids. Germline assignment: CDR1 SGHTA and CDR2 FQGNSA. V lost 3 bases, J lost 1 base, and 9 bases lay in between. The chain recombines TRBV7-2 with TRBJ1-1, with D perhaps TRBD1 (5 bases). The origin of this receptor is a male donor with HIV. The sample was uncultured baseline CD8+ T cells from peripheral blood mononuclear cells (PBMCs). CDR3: CASSLGTSNTEAFF. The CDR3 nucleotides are TGTGCCAGCAGCTTGGGGACGTCGAACACTGAAGCTTTCTTT.